The clone carrying this TCR beta chain was seen ten or more times. Its specificity is not known. This record belongs to a study of T cell repertoires in cytomegalovirus infection. On the study more broadly: Public TCR beta signature analysis indicated the presence of both CMV infection and matching HLA type. Study-wide results and limits: HLA-C-restricted CMV-specific TCR beta clonotypes prevailed in the ex vivo response. Using cumulative public TCR beta family frequency, the authors identified those who carried CMV together with the relevant HLA.

TCRdb re-called the reads through MiXCR, storing one row per CDR3 protein. The sample records about 240,000 distinct CDR3 sequences, under 8.5% being singletons. Sample: PBMCs. This receptor was taken from a human donor in good health (CMV status not recorded). Some clones in this sample may be carry-over from other donors' samples.

The CDR3 region has the DNA TGCGCCAGCAGCCAAGAGAACAGGGGCCTCCCAGATACGCAGTATTTT. Translating gives CASSQENRGLPDTQYF. The chain recombines TRBV4-3 with TRBJ2-3, with 7 positions matching TRBD1. The CDR3 contains 16 residues. The germline gives CDR1 LGHNA, CDR2 YSLEER. V trimming: 0 bases; J trimming: 4 bases; junction bases outside the gene matches: 7.